This paragraph reports one T cell receptor beta chain. Its cognate antigen is unknown. Germline CDR1 MNHEY, CDR2 SVGAGI. The CDR3 loop spans 14 amino acids. V was clipped by 7 bases and J by 2 bases; unmatched bases: 4. This sample is drawn from a study of T cell responses to AZD1222 COVID-19 vaccine. Clones were read by immunoSEQ multiplex PCR, and TCRdb kept only the in-frame ones, dropping some. The repertoire has about 130,000 clones, roughly 86% of them found once; the top ten carry 12%. Study-level points and caveats: Possibly, clonal diversity was underestimated; donors were largely white British and included more females. AZD1222 recipients seropositive at baseline numbered only six.

The receptor comes from an adult in good health. This chain links TRBV6-5 with TRBJ2-1, with TRBD1 matching 8 bases. Sequencing used peripheral blood, obtained on day 0 of AZD1222 vaccination. CDR3 sequence (DNA): TGTGCCAGCACTCGGACAGGGACCTACAATGAGCAGTTCTTC. It is translated as CASTRTGTYNEQFF.